These 2 T cell receptor beta chains share one sample of origin, sequenced in a study of control samples from healthy donors and cancer patients. The method was immunoSEQ multiplex PCR; TCRdb's version includes in-frame clones alone and lacks a portion of them. The table shows more than 85,000 clones, with approximately 84% occurring only once. The sample comprised PBMCs. The receptors were sampled from a man in his 70s with lung cancer.

V gene TRBV9 combines with J gene TRBJ2-3; 10 positions agree with TRBD2. The CDR3 is made up of 16 amino acids. J gave up 1 base and V 0 bases, and 2 bases lay outside the gene matches. The germline V gene has CDR1 SGDLS and CDR2 YYNGEE. The CDR3 nucleotides are TGTGCCAGCAGCGTAGTTGGGACTAGCGGCACAGATACGCAGTATTTT. It codes for CASSVVGTSGTDTQYF.

A word on this clone: This CDR3 is also generated by other DNA sequences in the sample. This sequence joins TRBV12-3 or TRBV12-4 and TRBJ1-5; 8 bases align to TRBD1. With 8 bases clipped from V and 4 bases from J, the junction kept 4 bases outside the gene matches. The CDR3 contains 13 residues. As DNA, the CDR3 is TGTGCCAGCCGAGGGACAGGTAATCAGCCCCAGCATTTT. Protein sequence: CASRGTGNQPQHF.